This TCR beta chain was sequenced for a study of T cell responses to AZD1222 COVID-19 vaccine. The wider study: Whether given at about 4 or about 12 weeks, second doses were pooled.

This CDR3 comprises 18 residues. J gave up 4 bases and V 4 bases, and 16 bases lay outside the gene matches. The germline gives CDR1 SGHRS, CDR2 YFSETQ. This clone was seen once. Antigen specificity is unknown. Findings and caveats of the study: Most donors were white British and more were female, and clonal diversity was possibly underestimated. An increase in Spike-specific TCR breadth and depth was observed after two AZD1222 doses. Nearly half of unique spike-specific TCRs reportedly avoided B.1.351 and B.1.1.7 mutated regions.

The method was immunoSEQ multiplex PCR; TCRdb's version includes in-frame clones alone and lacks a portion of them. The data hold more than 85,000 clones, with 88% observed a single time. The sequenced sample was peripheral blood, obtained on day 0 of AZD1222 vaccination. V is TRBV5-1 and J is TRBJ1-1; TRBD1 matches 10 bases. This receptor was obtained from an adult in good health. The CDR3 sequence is CASSPKGTGVAVGTEAFF. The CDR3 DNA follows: TGCGCCAGCAGCCCAAAAGGGACAGGGGTGGCAGTGGGCACTGAAGCTTTCTTT.